The 13 T cell receptor beta chains presented below share a single source sample, sequenced in a study of CD8+ T cells in alopecia areata (dated by TCRdb to 2017 to 2018). The library was obtained by the immunoSEQ multiplex PCR assay. RNA was extracted from all samples and reverse transcribed into cDNA as template for TCR sequencing. Sourced from immuneACCESS, this table was stored by TCRdb with only in-frame sequences that have V and J called. A share of the clones is absent; for the studies checked, an unresolved V gene accounts for under half, and the remainder has no known explanation. The sample records over 90,000 clones, 55% of which are singletons. 8% to 10% of the sample belongs to the ten largest clones. The sample consisted of CD4+ T cells sorted from blood. The source is a human donor in good health.

The V gene is TRBV7-2, the J gene TRBJ1-2; 12 bases line up with TRBD1. This CDR3 spans 15 amino acids. Germline V gene sequence: CDR1 SGHTA, CDR2 FQGNSA. With V trimmed by 0 bases and J by 10 bases, 6 bases remained unmatched. This CDR3 is CASSLAVGQGAFYTF. CDR3 coding DNA: TGTGCCAGCAGCTTAGCGGTGGGACAGGGGGCTTTCTACACCTTC.

This sequence joins TRBV29-1 and TRBJ2-5, with 9 bases fitting TRBD1. There are 13 residues in the CDR3. Germline CDR1 is SQVTM and CDR2 is ANQGSEA. J was trimmed by 3 bases and V by 2 bases; bases with no gene match: 1. This CDR3 is CSVERDREETQYF. As DNA, the CDR3 is TGCAGCGTTGAAAGGGACAGGGAAGAGACCCAGTACTTC.

The gene calls are TRBV29-1 and TRBJ1-1; D unresolved. Trimming stripped 4 bases from V and 0 bases from J, with 3 bases between. There are 11 residues in the CDR3. Germline V gene lookup returns CDR1 SQVTM and CDR2 ANQGSEA. CDR3 sequence reads: CSVGLNTEAFF. Written as DNA, the CDR3 is TGCAGCGTTGGGCTGAACACTGAAGCTTTCTTT. Full variable domain (missing parts from reference TRBV29-1 and TRBJ1-1): SAVISQKPSRDICQRGTSLTIQCQVDSQVTMMFWYRQQPGQSLTLIATANQGSEATYESGFVIDKFPISRPNLTFSTLTVSNMSPEDSSIYLCSVGLNTEAFFGQGTRLTVV.

V usage is TRBV15 and J usage is TRBJ2-7; TRBD1 matches 11 bases. V lost 6 bases and J lost 4; bases outside the gene matches: 5. The CDR3 covers 14 residues. The germline CDR1 and CDR2 sequences are LNHNV and YYDKDF (reference sequence). CDR3 amino acids: CATSTDRGRYEQYF. In DNA form, the CDR3 reads TGTGCCACCAGTACGGACAGGGGGCGTTACGAGCAGTACTTC.

The chain has TRBV25-1 and TRBJ1-2, with TRBD1 as a possible D gene (5 bases). This CDR3 has 14 amino acids. V shed 2 bases and J shed 5 bases, with 12 bases lying between them. Looked up from germline, CDR1 is MGHDK and CDR2 is SYGVNS. CDR3 sequence: CASSEMTGGYGYTF. DNA of the CDR3: TGTGCCAGCAGTGAAATGACCGGGGGATATGGCTACACCTTC.

This clone occurred a few times. The rearrangement uses TRBV5-6 and TRBJ2-5; 10 bases line up with TRBD1. Losses at the gene ends were 4 bases for V and 4 bases for J; bases not matched to a gene: 4. CDR3 length: 14 amino acids. Germline-derived CDR1 and CDR2 are SGHDT and YYEEEE. DNA for the CDR3: TGTGCCAGCAGCCGACGGGACAGGGGAGAGACCCAGTACTTC. This gives the protein CASSRRDRGETQYF. Together with reference TRBV5-6 and TRBJ2-5, the CDR3 gives the full variable domain: DAGVTQSPTHLIKTRGQQVTLRCSPKSGHDTVSWYQQALGQGPQFIFQYYEEEERQRGNFPDRFSGHQFPNYSSELNVNALLLGDSALYLCASSRRDRGETQYFGPGTRLLVL.

This chain connects TRBV6-6 to TRBJ1-1; D gene unclear. Germline V gene sequence: CDR1 MNHNY, CDR2 SVGAGI (reference sequence). This CDR3 is built from 16 residues. The ends were cut back, 8 bases at V and 0 bases at J, with 19 bases in the middle. The CDR3 loop reads CASALSLSLMNTEAFF. The CDR3 coding sequence is TGTGCCAGCGCCTTAAGTCTCAGTCTCATGAACACTGAAGCTTTCTTT.

This clone was seen only a few times. The chain employs TRBV19 and TRBJ2-3, with D tentatively TRBD2 (6 bases). CDR3 length: 15 amino acids. Trimming took off 4 bases at V and 0 bases at J, with 11 bases between the two ends. Looked up from germline, CDR1 is LNHDA and CDR2 is SQIVND (reference sequence). The CDR3 nucleotides read TGTGCCAGTAGTAGACTCCGGGGGAGCACAGATACGCAGTATTTT. Translation: CASSRLRGSTDTQYF.

The CDR3 sequence is CATAPGLAGENEQFF. CDR3 nucleotides: TGTGCCACCGCCCCGGGACTAGCGGGGGAGAATGAGCAGTTCTTC. This rearrangement joins TRBV15 to TRBJ2-1; 14 bases map to TRBD2. Unmatched junction bases numbered 7, after V lost 8 bases and J lost 7 bases. CDR3 length: 15 residues. Germline V gene lookup returns CDR1 LNHNV and CDR2 YYDKDF (reference sequence).

The rearrangement uses TRBV15 and TRBJ2-5; 7 nucleotides align to TRBD2. CDR3 size: 15 residues. V lost 0 bases, J lost 2 bases, and 3 bases stayed unmatched. CDR1 and CDR2 from the germline V gene are LNHNV and YYDKDF (reference sequence). The CDR3: CATSRDAGVQETQYF. As DNA, the CDR3 is TGTGCCACCAGCAGAGATGCGGGGGTACAAGAGACCCAGTACTTC.

The gene calls are TRBV4-1 and TRBJ2-2; D remains ambiguous. The V gene's germline CDR1 is MGHRA and CDR2 YSYEKL. V was pared by 5 bases and J by 3 bases, with 4 bases between. This CDR3 contains 12 residues. CDR3 loop: CASSSYTGELFF. The DNA for the CDR3 is TGCGCCAGCAGCAGTTACACCGGGGAGCTGTTTTTT.

This rearrangement joins TRBV2 to TRBJ2-7; the match to TRBD2 covers 11 bases. This CDR3 has 15 amino acids. Germline loops: CDR1 SNHLY, CDR2 FYNNEI. V shed 2 bases, J shed 1 base, and the junction held 1 base outside the gene matches. As DNA, the CDR3 is TGTGCCAGCAGTGAACTAGCGGGGGGTTCCTACGAGCAGTACTTC. This gives the protein CASSELAGGSYEQYF.

In its sample, this clone was seen a few times. This rearrangement joins TRBV29-1 to TRBJ1-1, with D perhaps matching TRBD1 (6 bases). CDR1 SQVTM and CDR2 ANQGSEA come from the germline V gene. V shed 0 bases and J shed 1 base, with 12 bases lying between them. The CDR3 sequence is 15 residues long. In DNA form, the CDR3 reads TGCAGCGTTGAAGATGCGGGGGCGGGGAACACTGAAGCTTTCTTT. Protein: CSVEDAGAGNTEAFF.